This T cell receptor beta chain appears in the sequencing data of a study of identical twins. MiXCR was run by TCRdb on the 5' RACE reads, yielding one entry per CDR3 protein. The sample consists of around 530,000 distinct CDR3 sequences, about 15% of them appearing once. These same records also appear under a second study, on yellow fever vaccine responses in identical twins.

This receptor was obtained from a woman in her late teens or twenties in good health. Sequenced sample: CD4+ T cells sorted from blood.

DNA for the CDR3: TGTGCCAGCAGGAAAAAGGGGGCTTCAGGTCAGCCCCAGCATTTT. Translating gives CASRKKGASGQPQHF. This sequence joins TRBV28 and TRBJ1-5; 7 nucleotides match TRBD1. Per the germline V gene, CDR1 is MDHEN and CDR2 is SYDVKM. This CDR3 comprises 15 residues. V gave up 6 bases and J gave up 6 bases; unmatched junction bases: 11. Together with reference TRBV28 and TRBJ1-5, the CDR3 gives the full variable domain: DVKVTQSSRYLVKRTGEKVFLECVQDMDHENMFWYRQDPGLGLRLIYFSYDVKMKEKGDIPEGYSVSREKKERFSLILESASTNQTSMYLCASRKKGASGQPQHFGDGTRLSIL.